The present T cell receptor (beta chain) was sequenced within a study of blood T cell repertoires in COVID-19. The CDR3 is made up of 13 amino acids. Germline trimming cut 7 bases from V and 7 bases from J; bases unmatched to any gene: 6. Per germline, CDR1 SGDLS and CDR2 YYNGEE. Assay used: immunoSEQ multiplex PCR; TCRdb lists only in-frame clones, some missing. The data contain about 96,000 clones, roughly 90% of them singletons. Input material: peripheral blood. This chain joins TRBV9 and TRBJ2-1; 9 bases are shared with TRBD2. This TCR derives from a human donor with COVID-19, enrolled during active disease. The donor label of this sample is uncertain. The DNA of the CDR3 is TGTGCCAGCGCACCGAGCGGGGGGAATGAGCAGTTCTTC. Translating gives CASAPSGGNEQFF.